The sequence of this T cell receptor (beta chain) was determined in a study of T cells in Graves' hyperthyroidism and ophthalmopathy. The table lists this clonotype with a few counts. Amplified regions were TCR beta CDR3 sequences from RNA transcripts. The HTBI set primed first-round TCR CDR3 RT-PCR. One entry per CDR3 protein results from TCRdb running MiXCR on the multiplex PCR reads. Among 300,000 to 400,000 distinct CDR3 sequences listed, roughly 20% were seen once. This sequence was found in a woman aged 45-65 years with Graves' hyperthyroidism. Sequenced: blood.

CDR3 in amino acids: CASRPHPPEAPYGYTF. CDR3 bases: TGTGCCAGCAGGCCCCACCCCCCGGAAGCACCGTATGGCTACACCTTC. The V and J genes are TRBV12-3 or TRBV12-4 and TRBJ1-2; D is uncertain. The CDR3 totals 16 residues. V lost 6 bases and J lost 5, with 22 bases in between.